The 5 T cell receptor beta chains listed next were all sequenced from one sample in a study of blood T cells in healthy people across ages. Next came a second PCR, run for roughly 7 to 12 cycles, which used a sample-barcoded 5' primer along with a J-beta primer mix. TCRdb re-analysed the 5' RACE reads in MiXCR, keeping a single row per CDR3 protein. The sample lists roughly 800,000 distinct CDR3 sequences, roughly 25% occurring once. The data were also submitted as part of a second study, on T cells of mothers and their children.

The sample was blood. The receptor set was obtained from a boy aged 5-17 years in good health.

A few counts support this clonotype. J is TRBJ1-1 and V is TRBV29-1; TRBD1 matches 7 bases. The trim removed 6 bases at V and 4 bases at J, leaving 14 bases unmatched. Germline V gene data show CDR1 as SQVTM and CDR2 as ANQGSEA. This CDR3 spans 15 amino acids. The CDR3 sequence is CSVAVRGVSGTEAFF. Here the CDR3 DNA reads TGCAGCGTCGCTGTCAGGGGGGTCTCGGGCACTGAAGCTTTCTTT.

A word on this clonotype: A much larger clone lies one base from this, so it may be a read error. The chain carries TRBV6-6 and TRBJ2-7, with 8 positions matching TRBD1. CDR1 is MNHNY, CDR2 SVGAGI, per germline (reference sequence). This CDR3 comprises 12 residues. V gave up 6 bases and J gave up 5 bases; unmatched junction bases: 3. CDR3 sequence (DNA): TGTGCCAGCAGCATGACAGGGGACGAGCAGTACTTC. It yields the protein CASSMTGDEQYF.

This clonotype has only a few counts. This chain joins TRBV12-3 or TRBV12-4 and TRBJ2-1; maybe TRBD2 (6 bases). The CDR3 sequence is 13 residues long. V gave up 3 bases and J gave up 6 bases, with 9 bases separating them. The CDR3 is CASSFAGSNEQFF. CDR3 in DNA: TGTGCCAGCAGTTTTGCCGGGAGCAATGAGCAGTTCTTC.

The chain carries TRBV15 and TRBJ2-1; 7 bases are shared with TRBD2. The germline CDR1 and CDR2 sequences are LNHNV and YYDKDF (reference sequence). The CDR3 totals 15 residues. V lost 1 base, J lost 10 bases, and 10 bases stayed unmatched. The CDR3 DNA follows: TGTGCCACCAGCAGAGGAGGGAGGGTTTTGAGGGAGCAGTTCTTC. It is translated as CATSRGGRVLREQFF.

The gene calls are TRBV14 and TRBJ2-5; perhaps TRBD1 as D (6 bases). The V end was cut by 6 bases, the J end by 1 base, with 18 bases between. CDR3 length equals 16 residues. CDR1 is SGHDN, CDR2 FVKESK, per germline. The CDR3: CASRQTGSGSQETQYF. The CDR3 DNA is TGTGCCAGCAGACAAACAGGGTCGGGGAGCCAAGAGACCCAGTACTTC.